This T cell receptor (beta chain) was documented in a study of vaccination effects on CD4 cells after COVID-19. Study outcomes and limitations: Few convalescent patients were studied, and early post-infection samples were lacking.

Trimming took off 6 bases at V and 5 bases at J, with 19 bases between the two ends. The CDR3 spans 15 residues. Germline assignment: CDR1 SNHLY and CDR2 FYNNEI. Antigen-specific CD4+ T cell clonotypes were called by their expansion after viral peptide-pool culture in ViraFEST. At the end of approximately 10 days of culture, CD4+ T cells were isolated. TCRdb's table, derived via immunoSEQ multiplex PCR, lists solely in-frame clones and lacks some. This sample has roughly 14,000 clones, with approximately 82% found just once. In regard to this clone: The antigen remains undetermined.

The rearrangement joins TRBV2 to TRBJ2-5; maybe TRBD2 (7 bases). Sequencing was performed on CD4+ T cells from PBMCs cultured with HCoV-229E spike peptides, taken before COVID-19 vaccination. The TCR originated in a human donor who received a COVID-19 vaccine. The CDR3 DNA reads as TGTGCCAGCAGGAACCGGGACTCGGGGGGCGAGACCCAGTACTTC. Amino acid sequence: CASRNRDSGGETQYF.